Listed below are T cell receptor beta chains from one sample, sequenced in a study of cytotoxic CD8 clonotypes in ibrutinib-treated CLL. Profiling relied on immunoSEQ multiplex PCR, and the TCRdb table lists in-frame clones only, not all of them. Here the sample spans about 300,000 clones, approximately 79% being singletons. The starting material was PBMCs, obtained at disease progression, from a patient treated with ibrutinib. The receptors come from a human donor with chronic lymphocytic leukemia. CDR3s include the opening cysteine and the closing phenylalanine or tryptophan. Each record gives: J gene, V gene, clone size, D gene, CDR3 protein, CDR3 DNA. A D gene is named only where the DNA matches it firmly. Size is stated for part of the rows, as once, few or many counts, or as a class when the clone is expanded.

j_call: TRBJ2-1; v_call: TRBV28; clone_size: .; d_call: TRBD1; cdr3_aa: CASSFLGTGINEQFF; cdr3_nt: TGTGCCAGCAGTTTTCTCGGGACAGGGATCAATGAGCAGTTCTTC
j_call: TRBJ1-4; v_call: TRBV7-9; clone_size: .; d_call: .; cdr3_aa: CASSLSDGANEKLFF; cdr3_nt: TGTGCCAGCAGCTTGTCTGACGGGGCTAATGAAAAACTGTTTTTT
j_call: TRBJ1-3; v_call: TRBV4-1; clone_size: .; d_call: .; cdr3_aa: CASSQAVSSGNTIYF; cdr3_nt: TGCGCCAGCAGCCAAGCTGTAAGCTCTGGAAACACCATATATTTT
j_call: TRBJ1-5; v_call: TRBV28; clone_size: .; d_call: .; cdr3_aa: CASTIGQSNQPQHF; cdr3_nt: TGTGCCAGCACCATCGGACAGAGCAATCAGCCCCAGCATTTT
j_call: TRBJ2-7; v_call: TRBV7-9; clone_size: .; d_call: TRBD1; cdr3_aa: CASSFSPVDRGYEQYF; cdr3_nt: TGTGCCAGCAGCTTTAGCCCCGTCGACAGGGGGTACGAGCAGTACTTC
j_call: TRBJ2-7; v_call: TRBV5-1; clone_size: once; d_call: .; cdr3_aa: CASSLSGYDSYEQYF; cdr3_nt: TGCGCCAGCAGCTTGTCAGGCTACGACTCCTACGAGCAGTACTTC
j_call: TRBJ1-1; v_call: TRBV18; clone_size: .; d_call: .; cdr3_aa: CASSVQENTEAFF; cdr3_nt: TGTGCCAGCTCGGTACAGGAGAACACTGAAGCTTTCTTT
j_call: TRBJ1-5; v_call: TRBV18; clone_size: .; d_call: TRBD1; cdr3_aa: CASSDGTGTQHF; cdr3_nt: TGTGCCAGCTCAGACGGGACAGGGACCCAGCATTTT
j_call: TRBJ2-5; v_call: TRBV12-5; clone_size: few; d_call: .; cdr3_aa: CASGLSPWETQYF; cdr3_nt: TGTGCTAGTGGTTTGAGCCCGTGGGAGACCCAGTACTTC
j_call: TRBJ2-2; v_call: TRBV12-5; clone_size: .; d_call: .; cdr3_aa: CASGLGVNTGELFF; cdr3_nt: TGTGCTAGTGGTTTGGGCGTAAACACCGGGGAGCTGTTTTTT
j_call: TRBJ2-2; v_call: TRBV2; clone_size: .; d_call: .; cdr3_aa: CASSGEANTGELFF; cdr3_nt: TGTGCCAGCAGTGGAGAGGCGAACACCGGGGAGCTGTTTTTT
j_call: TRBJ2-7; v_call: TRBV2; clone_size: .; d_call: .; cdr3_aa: CASSGGQGGPFYEQYF; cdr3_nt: TGTGCCAGCAGCGGGGGCCAAGGAGGACCGTTCTACGAGCAGTACTTC
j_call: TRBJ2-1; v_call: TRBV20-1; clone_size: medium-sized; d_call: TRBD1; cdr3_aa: CRVDRDNEQFF; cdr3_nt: TGCAGGGTGGACAGGGACAATGAGCAGTTCTTC
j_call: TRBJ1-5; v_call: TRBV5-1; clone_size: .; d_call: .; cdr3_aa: CASSPAGHQPQHF; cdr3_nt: TGCGCCAGCAGCCCTGCGGGGCATCAGCCCCAGCATTTT
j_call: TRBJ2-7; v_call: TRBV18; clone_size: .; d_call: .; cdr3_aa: CASSLEGSNEQYF; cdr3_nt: TGTGCCAGCTCACTGGAGGGTTCCAACGAGCAGTACTTC
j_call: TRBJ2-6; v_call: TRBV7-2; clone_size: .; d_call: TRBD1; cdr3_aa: CASSATGGTGANVLTF; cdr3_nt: TGTGCCAGCAGCGCGACAGGGGGCACTGGGGCCAACGTCCTGACTTTC
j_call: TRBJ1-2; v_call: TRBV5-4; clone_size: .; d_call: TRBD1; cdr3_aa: CASSSTGAVSYGYTF; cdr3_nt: TGTGCCAGCAGCTCGACAGGGGCCGTGAGCTATGGCTACACCTTC
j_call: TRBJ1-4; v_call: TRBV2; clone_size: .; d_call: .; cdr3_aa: CASRLRGVPGDEKLFF; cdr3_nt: TGTGCCAGCAGGCTCAGAGGGGTGCCTGGGGATGAAAAACTGTTTTTT
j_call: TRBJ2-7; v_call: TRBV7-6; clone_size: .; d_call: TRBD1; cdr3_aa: CASSLAATGGTYEQYF; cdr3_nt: TGTGCCAGCAGCTTAGCGGCCACAGGGGGAACCTACGAGCAGTACTTC
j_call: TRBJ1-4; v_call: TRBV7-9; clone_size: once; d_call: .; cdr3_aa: CASSLGGSNEKLFF; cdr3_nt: TGTGCCAGCAGCTTAGGGGGGTCTAATGAAAAACTGTTTTTT
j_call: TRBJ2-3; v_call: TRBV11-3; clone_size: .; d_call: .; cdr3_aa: CASSLEPVDTQYF; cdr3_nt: TGTGCCAGCAGCTTAGAGCCCGTGGATACGCAGTATTTT
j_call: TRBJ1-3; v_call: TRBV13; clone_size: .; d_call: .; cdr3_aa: CASSLSIDPTYTIYF; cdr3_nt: TGTGCCAGCAGCTTATCAATAGACCCGACATACACCATATATTTT
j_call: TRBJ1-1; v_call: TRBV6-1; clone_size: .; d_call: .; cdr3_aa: CASLRGWNTEAFF; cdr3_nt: TGTGCCAGCCTCAGGGGATGGAACACTGAAGCTTTCTTT
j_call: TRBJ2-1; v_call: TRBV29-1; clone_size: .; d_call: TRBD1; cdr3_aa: CSVYRGPNEQFF; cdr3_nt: TGCAGCGTTTACAGGGGGCCGAATGAGCAGTTCTTC
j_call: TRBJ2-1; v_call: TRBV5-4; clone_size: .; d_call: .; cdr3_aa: CASSPDSSYNEQFF; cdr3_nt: TGTGCCAGCAGCCCGGACAGCTCCTACAATGAGCAGTTCTTC